Presented here are 29 T cell receptor beta chains from one specimen sequenced in a study of beta chain features in type 1 diabetes. What was sequenced were expressed TCRB transcripts, since all of the isolated RNA had been reverse transcribed. Sequenced by immunoSEQ multiplex PCR; TCRdb stores in-frame clones only, minus some. Among roughly 400,000 clones listed, about 15% were seen once. Sequencing used naive CD4+ T cells from blood. These receptor sequences come from a man between 25 and 39 years old in good health.

The chain joins TRBV15 to TRBJ1-2; 8 bases match TRBD1. The CDR3 sequence is 14 residues long. Looked up from germline, CDR1 is LNHNV and CDR2 is YYDKDF (reference sequence). The J segment lost 5 bases and the V segment lost 3 bases, leaving 5 bases of the junction unmatched. This chain's CDR3 is CATSRRNRGYGYTF. In nucleotides, the CDR3 is TGTGCCACCAGCAGGAGGAACAGGGGGTATGGCTACACCTTC.

The chain employs TRBV5-1 and TRBJ2-1; 8 bases agree with TRBD2. The CDR3 spans 16 residues. V dropped 2 bases and J dropped 0; count of bases not matched to a gene: 4. Per germline, CDR1 SGHRS and CDR2 YFSETQ. In nucleotides, the CDR3 is TGCGCCAGCAGCTTAAGCGGGAGCAGCTCCTACAATGAGCAGTTCTTC. Its translation: CASSLSGSSSYNEQFF. The variable domain in full, with the rest retrieved from reference TRBV5-1 and TRBJ2-1, is KAGVTQTPRYLIKTRGQQVTLSCSPISGHRSVSWYQQTPGQGLQFLFEYFSETQRNKGNFPGRFSGRQFSNSRSEMNVSTLELGDSALYLCASSLSGSSSYNEQFFGPGTRLTVL.

Remarks on this clone: The sample has other DNA sequences that encode this CDR3 too. DNA for the CDR3: TGTGCCATCAGTGGAGGGGAGACCCAGTACTTC. Translation gives CAISGGETQYF. V usage is TRBV10-3 and J usage is TRBJ2-5; perhaps TRBD2 as D (5 bases). This CDR3 contains 11 residues. The germline gives CDR1 ENHRY, CDR2 SYGVKD. Trimming took off 4 bases at V and 5 bases at J, with 5 bases between the two ends.

This clone occurred a few times. Other nucleotide sequences from this sample produce the same CDR3. The chain recombines TRBV5-1 with TRBJ1-4; no reliable D call. Between the trimmed V and J ends, which lost 0 bases and 6 bases, there was a span of 9 bases. From germline, CDR1 is SGHRS and CDR2 YFSETQ. The CDR3 loop spans 14 amino acids. CDR3 in DNA: TGCGCCAGCAGCTTGGCGGGTGGCTATGAAAAACTGTTTTTT. Translated, it gives CASSLAGGYEKLFF.

This clone was picked up a small number of times. The rearrangement links TRBV4-2 to TRBJ2-5; D is possibly TRBD2 (5 bases). CDR1 is LGHNA, CDR2 YNFKEQ, per germline. The V and J ends lost 1 base and 9 bases respectively, with 6 bases between them. This CDR3 has 11 residues. Here the CDR3 DNA reads TGTGCCAGCAGCCAAGCGGAGGCCCAGTACTTC. It encodes CASSQAEAQYF.

The chain couples TRBV7-2 to TRBJ2-2, with a possible D match to TRBD2 (6 bases). Trimming took 2 bases from V and 1 from J, leaving 8 bases between them. The CDR3 covers 15 residues. Per germline, CDR1 SGHTA and CDR2 FQGNSA. As DNA, the CDR3 is TGTGCCAGCAGCTTATCGGGGGTGAACACCGGGGAGCTGTTTTTT. It codes for CASSLSGVNTGELFF.

This chain links TRBV10-3 with TRBJ1-2; 8 bases align to TRBD1. The V gene end was trimmed by 3 bases and the J gene end by 4 bases; junction bases not matched to a gene: 7. The germline gives CDR1 ENHRY, CDR2 SYGVKD. This CDR3 is 15 amino acids long. This chain's CDR3 is CAISDAAGGPYGYTF. The CDR3, as DNA: TGTGCCATCAGTGATGCGGCAGGGGGCCCCTATGGCTACACCTTC.

This clone has a count of ten or more. The CDR3 nucleotides read TGTGCCTGGGGGCCCGGCAATCGTGGCACAGATACGCAGTATTTT. The encoded protein is CAWGPGNRGTDTQYF. The chain joins TRBV30 to TRBJ2-3; no reliable D call. This CDR3 is built from 15 residues. Germline V gene data show CDR1 as GTSNPN and CDR2 as SVGIG (reference sequence). The V gene lost 5 bases and the J gene lost 1 base, with 16 bases spanning the gap.

This clone was counted ten times or more. The chain has TRBV25-1 and TRBJ2-1; no firm D call. Germline CDR1 is MGHDK and CDR2 is SYGVNS. Trimming left V 4 bases short and J 12 bases short, with 13 bases between. This CDR3 contains 12 residues. The CDR3, as DNA: TGTGCCAGCAGTGGTACTATGGGCCGGCAGTTCTTC. Encoded protein: CASSGTMGRQFF.

The table lists this clone with a few counts. The V gene is TRBV5-1, the J gene TRBJ2-1; 9 bases fit TRBD1. The CDR3 consists of 16 residues. The V gene end was trimmed by 0 bases and the J gene end by 7 bases; junction bases not matched to a gene: 8. CDR1 SGHRS and CDR2 YFSETQ come from the germline V gene. CDR3 DNA: TGCGCCAGCAGCTTGGGGGACAGGGATTGGGAAAATGAGCAGTTCTTC. Its translation is CASSLGDRDWENEQFF.

The chain's CDR3 is CASSQEGTSGRADEQFF. As DNA, the CDR3 is TGCGCCAGCAGCCAAGAGGGGACTAGCGGGAGGGCAGATGAGCAGTTCTTC. The chain employs TRBV4-1 and TRBJ2-1, with TRBD2 matching over 16 bases. The CDR3 is 17 residues long. V was clipped by 0 bases and J by 8 bases; unmatched bases: 4. The V gene's germline CDR1 is MGHRA and CDR2 YSYEKL.

The gene calls are TRBV29-1 and TRBJ2-1; 7 nucleotides match TRBD2. Germline V gives CDR1 SQVTM, CDR2 ANQGSEA. There are 12 residues in the CDR3. This CDR3 reads CGGGRSYNEQFF. CDR3 DNA sequence: TGCGGGGGGGGTCGCTCCTACAATGAGCAGTTCTTC.

The chain employs TRBV30 and TRBJ2-3; TRBD1 might be the D (6 bases). The CDR3 is 10 amino acids. V was pared by 2 bases and J by 11 bases, with 8 bases between. Germline V CDR1 and CDR2: GTSNPN, SVGIG (reference sequence). The CDR3 loop is CAWSYREQYF. DNA for the CDR3: TGTGCCTGGAGTTACAGGGAGCAGTATTTT.

DNA of the CDR3: TGCGCCAGCAGCCGACAGGGGGCCTTATTCCATGAGCAGTTCTTC. Translation: CASSRQGALFHEQFF. The chain couples TRBV5-1 to TRBJ2-1; 10 bases are shared with TRBD1. V shed 4 bases, J shed 8 bases, and the junction held 9 bases outside the gene matches. CDR3 length: 15 amino acids. CDR1 SGHRS and CDR2 YFSETQ come from the germline V gene.

This clone occurred a few times. This chain uses TRBV7-2 with TRBJ2-3; no reliable D call. V dropped 1 base and J dropped 5 bases, with 4 bases sitting between them. There are 12 residues in the CDR3. The germline V gene has CDR1 SGHTA and CDR2 FQGNSA. CDR3 residues: CASSLDVDTQYF. The CDR3 DNA follows: TGTGCCAGCAGCTTAGATGTAGATACGCAGTATTTT.

This clone was picked up a small number of times. The V gene is TRBV30, the J gene TRBJ2-5, with D possibly TRBD2 on 5 matching bases. The CDR3 length is 14 residues. V shed 0 bases and J shed 5 bases, with 13 bases lying between them. Looked up from germline, CDR1 is GTSNPN and CDR2 is SVGIG (reference sequence). The CDR3: CAWSVHGIWETQYF. The CDR3 nucleotides read TGTGCCTGGAGTGTACACGGGATTTGGGAGACCCAGTACTTC.

The chain couples TRBV7-9 to TRBJ2-3, with TRBD2 matching 10 bases. Germline V gene data show CDR1 as SEHNR and CDR2 as FQNEAQ (reference sequence). Germline trimming cut 5 bases from V and 6 bases from J; bases unmatched to any gene: 8. The CDR3 spans 15 residues. CDR3: CASSVSSGGGDTQYF. CDR3 nucleotide sequence: TGTGCCAGCAGCGTCTCTAGCGGGGGAGGGGATACGCAGTATTTT.

The chain carries TRBV9 and TRBJ2-6; no clear D gene. From germline, CDR1 is SGDLS and CDR2 YYNGEE. The V end was cut by 0 bases, the J end by 4 bases, with 14 bases between. This CDR3 comprises 17 residues. The CDR3 protein is CASSVVSVGAGANVLTF. Here the CDR3 DNA reads TGTGCCAGCAGCGTAGTTTCCGTGGGCGCCGGGGCCAACGTCCTGACTTTC.

This clone was counted a few times. This rearrangement joins TRBV27 to TRBJ1-2, with TRBD1 identical over 9 bases. Germline V CDR1 and CDR2: MNHEY, SMNVEV (reference sequence). The V segment lost 6 bases and the J segment 7 bases; nucleotides outside the gene matches: 15. The CDR3 extends over 16 amino acids. CDR3 coding DNA: TGTGCCAGCAGGGGGGACAGGGTCGCGGATGATCGTGGCTACACCTTC. Protein sequence: CASRGDRVADDRGYTF.

The rearrangement links TRBV30 to TRBJ1-4; D not certain. Between the trimmed V and J ends, which lost 3 bases and 8 bases, there was a span of 10 bases. In germline, CDR1 is GTSNPN, CDR2 SVGIG (reference sequence). This CDR3 contains 12 residues. DNA of the CDR3: TGTGCCTGGAGCTCGAGTGGGGAAAAACTGTTTTTT. It is translated as CAWSSSGEKLFF.

CDR3 loop: CAWSDILAGGPTQYF. CDR3 nucleotides: TGTGCCTGGAGTGACATACTAGCGGGAGGGCCAACGCAGTATTTT. The chain uses TRBV30 and TRBJ2-3, with TRBD2 matching 13 bases. This CDR3 contains 15 residues. Trimming cost V 1 base and J 9 bases; bases outside gene matches: 7. Germline CDR1 reads GTSNPN; CDR2 reads SVGIG (reference sequence).

This clone turned up a few times. This sequence joins TRBV5-1 and TRBJ2-1; TRBD2 might be the D (6 bases). The V and J ends lost 0 bases and 0 bases respectively, with 7 bases between them. The germline V gene has CDR1 SGHRS and CDR2 YFSETQ. The CDR3 covers 15 residues. As DNA, the CDR3 is TGCGCCAGCAGCTTGGGACTAGACTCCTACAATGAGCAGTTCTTC. Protein product: CASSLGLDSYNEQFF.

The chain has TRBV6-5 and TRBJ1-1, with D tentatively TRBD1 (5 bases). Germline V lookup: CDR1 MNHEY, CDR2 SVGAGI. The CDR3 is 16 residues long. V was shortened by 0 bases and J by 1 base, with 12 bases between the two germline ends. The CDR3 nucleotides are TGTGCCAGCAGTTACTCGGGGCGCATGAAGAACACTGAAGCTTTCTTT. Its protein is CASSYSGRMKNTEAFF.

The chain joins TRBV7-9 to TRBJ2-1; weak D call: TRBD1 (5 bases). The CDR3 has 16 amino acids. Trimming took 0 bases from V and 2 from J, leaving 11 bases between them. Germline loops: CDR1 SEHNR, CDR2 FQNEAQ (reference sequence). The CDR3 coding sequence is TGTGCCAGCAGCTTAGCGTTACAGGCCGCCTACAATGAGCAGTTCTTC. Residues: CASSLALQAAYNEQFF.

J is TRBJ2-1 and V is TRBV7-6, with TRBD1 identical over 9 bases. V was pared by 5 bases and J by 2 bases, with 7 bases of the junction left unmatched. The CDR3 is 16 residues long. Looked up from germline, CDR1 is SGHVS and CDR2 is FNYEAQ. In nucleotides, the CDR3 is TGTGCCAGCAGCCCGTACCGGGACAGGGCCTACAATGAGCAGTTCTTC. This encodes CASSPYRDRAYNEQFF.

This clone has a handful of counts. The rearrangement links TRBV19 to TRBJ1-2, with TRBD1 as a possible D gene (6 bases). Trimming took off 4 bases at V and 7 bases at J, with 19 bases between the two ends. CDR3 size: 15 residues. CDR1 LNHDA and CDR2 SQIVND come from the germline V gene (reference sequence). The chain's CDR3 is CASSTGTSLYSGYTF. CDR3 nucleotides: TGTGCCAGTAGTACGGGGACAAGTCTTTACTCTGGCTACACCTTC.

Only a few counts were recorded for this clone. The chain links TRBV10-3 to TRBJ1-1; D ambiguous. Trimming shortened V by 3 bases and J by 0 bases, and 8 bases separated the two germline ends. The V gene's germline CDR1 is ENHRY and CDR2 SYGVKD. The CDR3 loop spans 14 amino acids. Written as DNA, the CDR3 is TGTGCCATCAGTGATCCGACTTTGAACACTGAAGCTTTCTTT. Its translation is CAISDPTLNTEAFF.

V usage is TRBV7-9 and J usage is TRBJ1-4; 11 nucleotides agree with TRBD1. V gave up 3 bases and J gave up 5 bases; unmatched junction bases: 11. The V gene's germline CDR1 is SEHNR and CDR2 FQNEAQ (reference sequence). The CDR3 spans 18 residues. The CDR3 region is CASSLDRGPARRNEKLFF. CDR3 coding DNA: TGTGCCAGCAGCTTGGACAGGGGGCCGGCCCGAAGAAATGAAAAACTGTTTTTT.

The chain carries TRBV30 and TRBJ1-1; tentative D call: TRBD1 (5 bases). Trimming took off 2 bases at V and 8 bases at J, with 15 bases between the two ends. This CDR3 is built from 13 residues. The germline gives CDR1 GTSNPN, CDR2 SVGIG (reference sequence). The CDR3 sequence is CAWSPVAAGEAFF. DNA for the CDR3: TGTGCCTGGAGTCCGGTGGCCGCAGGGGAAGCTTTCTTT.